Detailed here is one T cell receptor beta chain. The sample originates from a study of control samples from healthy donors and cancer patients. Profiling relied on immunoSEQ multiplex PCR, and the TCRdb table lists in-frame clones only, not all of them. The sample lists around 100,000 clones, around 89% occurring once. This receptor was taken from a man aged 55 to 70 with lung cancer. Material for sequencing was PBMCs.

Here the CDR3 reads CASKPGGTDYGYTF. CDR3 DNA sequence: TGTGCCAGCAAACCCGGGGGTACCGACTATGGCTACACCTTC. The chain recombines TRBV9 with TRBJ1-2; D may be TRBD1 (5 bases). Trimming left V 6 bases short and J 3 bases short, with 15 bases between. The germline gives CDR1 SGDLS, CDR2 YYNGEE. The CDR3 consists of 14 residues.